This TCR beta chain was obtained from a study of blood T cell repertoires in COVID-19 (dated by TCRdb to the early 2020s). Looking at the study overall: Samples from collaborators originated in the United States, Italy and Spain and spanned both the acute and convalescent phases of COVID-19. The material from the prospective study consisted of cDNA or gDNA derived from T cells, B-cell-depleted T cells, or PBMCs. The dataset comprised deeply sampled blood TCRbeta repertoires from subjects exposed to, actively infected with, or recovered from COVID-19. The repertoires were released in a freely available public database meant as a resource for research on the immune response to SARS-CoV-2. Samples came from the ongoing ImmuneRACE study (first 160 participants) plus 1,254 subjects from 6 global collaborators. The sample metadata nearly always contained a de-identified subject ID, COVID-19 status, age in years and sex. Where available, HLA class I and class II types were taken from metadata supplied by the sample provider and were not determined by assay-based typing. Study-wide findings and limitations: Clinical and demographic metadata were provided uncurated, with the amount varying by source and participant.

Whole blood was collected in K2EDTA tubes by collaborating institutions according to the institutions' own protocols. For TCRbeta analysis, collaborators shipped samples in one of three forms: frozen whole blood, isolated PBMCs, or DNA extracted from either of those sample types. Taken from the germline V gene (reference sequence), the CDR1 and CDR2 loops are LGHDT and YNNKEL. The CDR3 holds 13 amino acids from the cysteine to the phenylalanine. Of all the DNA, just the CDR3 is kept, 39 bases in frame from base 1. V lost 0 bases and J lost 7 bases; the stretch between them is 9 bases long. This clone was detected only a few times. There is no known antigen for this receptor. Base qualities are missing; no much larger clone stands one base away. The immunoSEQ Assay, a bias-controlled multiplex PCR, was used to amplify TCRbeta CDR3 regions from genomic DNA. In the paper's pipeline: The number of nucleated cells in each sample was estimated by amplification of reference gene primers within the assay. To quantify the absolute abundance of each unique TCRbeta CDR3 rearrangement, sequence reads were collapsed and filtered. For each sample, productive Simpson clonality was calculated as the square root of Simpson's diversity index over productive rearrangements. TCRdb mirrors the immuneACCESS table, restricted to in-frame sequences. Some clones are absent from its copies; in checked studies, under half trace to an unresolved V gene, and the reason for the others is unknown. V and J calls and clone size are as listed in that table; D and trimming were resolved from the DNA. The sample table shows about 200,000 clones, and 88% are seen once. The ten largest make up 1.5% to 2% of the sample.

This receptor was obtained from a man aged 18-30 years with active or convalescent COVID-19. The V and J segments used are TRBV3-1 (or the pseudogene TRBV3-2) and TRBJ1-2, with no D gene named confidently. The specimen sequenced was peripheral blood. The nucleotides are TGTGCCAGCAGCCAAGATCGCGCTGGTGGCTACACCTTC. Its protein is CASSQDRAGGYTF.